In its sample, the clone carrying this T cell receptor (beta chain) was seen a few times. TCRdb re-derived calls from the reads in MiXCR, one entry per CDR3 protein. The sample includes a few hundred thousand distinct CDR3 sequences, over 7.5% of them seen just once. The sample comes from a study of T cell repertoires in cytomegalovirus infection. This CDR3 contains 18 residues. Germline CDR1 and CDR2: SGHRS and YFSETQ. Trimming took off 4 bases at V and 0 bases at J, with 20 bases between the two ends. This receptor was identified in a human donor in good health (CMV status not recorded). Some clones in this sample may be carry-over from other donors' samples. Sequencing was carried out using PBMCs. The chain joins TRBV5-1 to TRBJ1-5, with D perhaps TRBD1 (5 bases). This CDR3 is CASSDSRQFPYSNQPQHF. The CDR3, as DNA: TGCGCCAGCAGCGACAGTCGACAGTTTCCTTATAGCAATCAGCCCCAGCATTTT.